The 2 T cell receptor beta chains below were found in one sample sequenced in a study of breast tumors, draining lymph nodes, adjacent tissues. MiXCR was run by TCRdb on the multiplex PCR reads, yielding one entry per CDR3 protein. The sample records fewer than 300,000 distinct CDR3 sequences, about 34% being singletons. The lymph nodes were axillary draining lymph nodes from breast cancer patients. Sequenced sample: axillary lymph node tissue. The receptors were gathered from a female donor with breast cancer. Some clones in this sample may be carry-over from other donors' samples.

Many counts were recorded for this clonotype. The J gene is TRBJ2-3, the V gene TRBV6-5; D gene unclear. Per the germline V gene, CDR1 is MNHEY and CDR2 is SVGAGI. The CDR3 extends over 14 amino acids. V was pared by 5 bases and J by 2 bases, with 11 bases between. Here the CDR3 DNA reads TGTGCCAGCAGTCAACGATCCGTCACAGATACGCAGTATTTT. Protein: CASSQRSVTDTQYF.

The chain combines TRBV24-1 with TRBJ1-5; perhaps TRBD1 as D (6 bases). V gave up 9 bases and J gave up 11 bases, with 19 bases separating them. Germline-derived CDR1 and CDR2 are KGHDR and SFDVKD. The CDR3 has 13 amino acids. The CDR3 DNA reads TGTGCCACCTTACAGGGTGATCGAAAGACCCAGCATTTT. This encodes CATLQGDRKTQHF.